This TCR beta chain was identified in a study of cytomegalovirus exposure and HLA in healthy donors. PCR used 60 Vbeta primers and 13 Jbeta primers. Source study methods: There were some 87 million unique TCR beta chains by a later count, and some 11 million of them were shared. Clones were read by immunoSEQ multiplex PCR, and TCRdb kept only the in-frame ones, dropping some. V, J and clone size were drawn from that table, and D and trimming were deduced from the DNA. This table holds around 44,000 clones. A remark on this clone: The antigen is not known.

Findings of the study overall: Across donors, sequencing depth was assumed by presence/absence analyses to be roughly uniform. Overall, 164 TCR beta chains were annotated as cytomegalovirus-associated.

CDR1 is ENHRY and CDR2 is SYGVKD in the germline V gene. The CDR3 extends over 13 amino acids. Trimming stripped 6 bases from V and 3 bases from J, with 12 bases between. Sequences were obtained from PBMCs. The sequence was obtained from a male donor in good health and CMV-seropositive. This sequence joins TRBV10-3 and TRBJ2-7, with D perhaps TRBD1 (6 bases). CDR3: CAIRGRGVYEQYF. Here the CDR3 DNA reads TGTGCCATCAGGGGCAGGGGAGTCTACGAGCAGTACTTC.